This TCR beta chain was sequenced during a study of identical twins. Notes on the study in general: The abundant beta clonotypes from cord blood had fewer insertions, and memory repertoires had none of this. Researchers reported weaker excess twin sharing in beta out-of-frame sequences. There was an excess of low generation probability in the out-of-frame alpha sequences that twins shared.

Germline V CDR1 and CDR2: SGHAT, FQNNGV. The CDR3 has 18 residues. V shed 4 bases and J 8 bases; nucleotides not matched to a gene: 16. Via MiXCR, TCRdb re-called the 5' RACE reads, giving one row per CDR3 protein. The data hold roughly 490,000 distinct CDR3 sequences, with roughly an eighth observed a single time. As regards this clonotype: Its target is not known.

A further study also used this sample, focusing on yellow fever vaccine responses in identical twins. As reported in that work: Twins' vaccine T cell responses reportedly seemed partly convergent and partly personalized.

The chain recombines TRBV11-2 with TRBJ2-7; the match to TRBD2 covers 14 bases. The sequenced sample consisted of CD4+ T cells sorted from blood. The TCR sequence derives from a woman aged 18 to 35 in good health. CDR3 DNA sequence: TGTGCCAGCAGCTCCCGGACTAGCGGGGGGAGCAGGGGTTACAAGCAGTACTTC. Residues: CASSSRTSGGSRGYKQYF.